This section outlines one TCR beta chain sequence together with its context. Its antigen remains unidentified. Repertoires were generated with immunoSEQ multiplex PCR, while TCRdb's copy carries only in-frame clones and drops some. The top ten clones hold roughly 21% of a sample with 34,000 or so clones, roughly 76% of them seen once. The CDR3 extends over 8 amino acids. Germline-derived CDR1 and CDR2 are SQVTM and ANQGSEA. V was clipped by 7 bases and J by 8 bases, with 5 bases between them. This sample was included in a study of OX40 agonist ivuxolimab in advanced cancers. The study, taken as a whole, reports: Expanded clones were, on average, more numerous in CD8+ T cells than in CD4+.

Autoimmune disease history or systemic immunosuppression disqualified patients. The chain carries TRBV29-1 and TRBJ1-2; D is unresolved. Sequencing was performed on CD4+ or CD8+ T cells sorted from blood, taken in a trial of the OX40 agonist ivuxolimab. The receptor's source is an adult with an advanced solid tumor such as melanoma, head and neck, liver or kidney cancer. In nucleotides, the CDR3 is TGCAGCGGAGGGGGCTACACCTTC. Its translation is CSGGGYTF.